The present TCR beta chain was sequenced within a study of blood T cell repertoires in COVID-19. On the study more broadly: Specimens from acute and convalescent COVID-19 originated in the United States, Italy and Spain. Sources were T cells, B-cell-depleted T cells, or PBMCs; the material itself was cDNA or gDNA.

Trimming removed 6 bases from V and 0 bases from J; junction bases left unmatched: 2. Germline values: CDR1 MNHEY, CDR2 SVGAGI. This CDR3 has 15 amino acids. Per the original data handling: For nucleated cells, counts were estimated from reference gene primer amplification. Clones were read by immunoSEQ multiplex PCR, and TCRdb kept only the in-frame ones, dropping some. V, J and clone size are those of that table, while D and trimming were read from the DNA. The table records 380,000 or so clones, about four fifths of them present only once. This chain uses TRBV6-5 with TRBJ2-2, with TRBD2 matching 9 bases. The TCR originated in a human donor with acute or convalescent COVID-19. The donor label of this sample is uncertain. Sequencing was done on a sample of peripheral blood. The CDR3 region has the DNA TGTGCCAGCAGACGACTAGCGGCGAACACCGGGGAGCTGTTTTTT. The encoded protein is CASRRLAANTGELFF.